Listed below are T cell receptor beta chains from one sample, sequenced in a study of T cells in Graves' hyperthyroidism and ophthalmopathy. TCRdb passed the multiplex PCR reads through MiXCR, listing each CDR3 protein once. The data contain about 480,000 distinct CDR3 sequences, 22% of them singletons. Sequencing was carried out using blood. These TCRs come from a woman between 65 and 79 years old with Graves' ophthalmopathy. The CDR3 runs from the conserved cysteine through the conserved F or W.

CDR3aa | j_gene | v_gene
CAWSVPGAGSNQPQHF | TRBJ1-5 | TRBV30
CASSQDSGAGANVLTF | TRBJ2-6 | TRBV4-1
CASRPTGANYGYTF | TRBJ1-2 | TRBV12-3/TRBV12-4
CASSPDTGGSYEQYF | TRBJ2-7 | TRBV3-1
CASSLGVRGNQPQHF | TRBJ1-5 | TRBV5-8
CSARALSGRFGANVLTF | TRBJ2-6 | TRBV20-1
CASSSKAWDRVIYNEQFF | TRBJ2-1 | TRBV11-2
CASSKIGGIGTSGSGEQYF | TRBJ2-7 | TRBV2
CASSQSRGYNSPLHF | TRBJ1-6 | TRBV16
CASSSDRGLGNRNQPQHF | TRBJ1-5 | TRBV28
CASSLEGAGGVGTTQYF | TRBJ2-3 | TRBV2
CSASHPQDSVTEAFF | TRBJ1-1 | TRBV20-1